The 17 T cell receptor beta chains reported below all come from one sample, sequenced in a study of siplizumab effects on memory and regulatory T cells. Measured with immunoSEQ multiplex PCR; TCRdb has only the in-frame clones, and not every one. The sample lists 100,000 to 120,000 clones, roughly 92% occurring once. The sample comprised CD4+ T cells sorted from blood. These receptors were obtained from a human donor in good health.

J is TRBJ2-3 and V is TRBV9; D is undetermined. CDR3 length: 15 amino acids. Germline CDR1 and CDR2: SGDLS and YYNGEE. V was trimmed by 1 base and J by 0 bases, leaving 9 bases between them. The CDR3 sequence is CASSVNEQSTDTQYF. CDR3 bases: TGTGCCAGCAGCGTAAACGAGCAAAGCACAGATACGCAGTATTTT.

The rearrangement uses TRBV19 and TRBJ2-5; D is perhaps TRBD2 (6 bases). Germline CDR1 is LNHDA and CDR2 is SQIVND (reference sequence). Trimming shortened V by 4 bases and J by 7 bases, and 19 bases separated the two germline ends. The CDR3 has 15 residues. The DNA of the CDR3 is TGTGCCAGTAGTACGGGACTGACGAACCGGGGGACCCAGTACTTC. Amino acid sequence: CASSTGLTNRGTQYF.

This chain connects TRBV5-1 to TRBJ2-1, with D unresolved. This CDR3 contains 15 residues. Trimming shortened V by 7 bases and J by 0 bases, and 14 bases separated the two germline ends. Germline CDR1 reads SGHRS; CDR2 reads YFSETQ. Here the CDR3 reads CASSRTESSYNEQFF. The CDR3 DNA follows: TGCGCCAGCTCCCGGACGGAGAGCTCCTACAATGAGCAGTTCTTC.

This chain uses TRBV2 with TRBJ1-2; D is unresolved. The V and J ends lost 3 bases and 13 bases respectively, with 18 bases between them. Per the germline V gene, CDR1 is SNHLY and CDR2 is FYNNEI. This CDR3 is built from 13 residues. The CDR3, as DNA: TGTGCCAGCAGTGAGGTGACGCCAAATGCCTGCACCTTC. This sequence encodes CASSEVTPNACTF.

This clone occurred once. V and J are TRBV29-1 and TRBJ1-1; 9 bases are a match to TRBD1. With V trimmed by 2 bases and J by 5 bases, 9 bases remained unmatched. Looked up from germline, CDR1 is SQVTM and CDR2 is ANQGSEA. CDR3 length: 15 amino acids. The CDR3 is CSVERDRERRTEAFF. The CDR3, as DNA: TGCAGCGTTGAACGGGACAGGGAGAGAAGGACTGAAGCTTTCTTT.

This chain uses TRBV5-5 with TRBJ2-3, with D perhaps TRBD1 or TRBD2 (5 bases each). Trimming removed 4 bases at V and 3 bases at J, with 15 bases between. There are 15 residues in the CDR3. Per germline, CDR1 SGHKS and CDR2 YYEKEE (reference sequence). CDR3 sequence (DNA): TGTGCCAGCAGCCGGGACCAACCGTCGACAGATACGCAGTATTTT. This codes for CASSRDQPSTDTQYF.

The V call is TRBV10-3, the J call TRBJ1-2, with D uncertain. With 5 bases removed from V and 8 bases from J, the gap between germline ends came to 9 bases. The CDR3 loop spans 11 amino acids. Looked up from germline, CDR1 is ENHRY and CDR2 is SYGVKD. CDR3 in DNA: TGTGCCATCAGTCAGAAATGGGGCTACACCTTC. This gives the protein CAISQKWGYTF.

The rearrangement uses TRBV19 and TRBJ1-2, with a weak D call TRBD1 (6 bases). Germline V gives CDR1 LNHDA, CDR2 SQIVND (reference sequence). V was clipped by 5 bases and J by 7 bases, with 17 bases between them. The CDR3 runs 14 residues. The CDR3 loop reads CASSPLSGGGGYTF. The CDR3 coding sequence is TGTGCCAGTAGTCCACTCTCCGGAGGGGGTGGCTACACCTTC.

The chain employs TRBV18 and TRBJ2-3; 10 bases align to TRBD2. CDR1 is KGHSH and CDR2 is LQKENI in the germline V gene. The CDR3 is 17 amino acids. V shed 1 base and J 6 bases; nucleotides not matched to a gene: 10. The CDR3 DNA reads TGTGCCAGCTCACCACGGGCCAAGCGGGAGGGCCGGGATACGCAGTATTTT. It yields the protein CASSPRAKREGRDTQYF.

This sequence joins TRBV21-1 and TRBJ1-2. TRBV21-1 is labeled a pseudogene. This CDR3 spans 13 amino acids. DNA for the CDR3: TGTGCCAGCAGCAAAGAGGGGACCTATGGCTACACCTTC. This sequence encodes CASSKEGTYGYTF.

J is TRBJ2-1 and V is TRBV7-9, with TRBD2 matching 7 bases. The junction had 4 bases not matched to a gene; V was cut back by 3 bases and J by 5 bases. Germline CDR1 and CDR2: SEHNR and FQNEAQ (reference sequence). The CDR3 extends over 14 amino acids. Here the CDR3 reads CASSLHRGDNEQFF. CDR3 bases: TGTGCCAGCAGCTTGCACCGGGGGGACAATGAGCAGTTCTTC.

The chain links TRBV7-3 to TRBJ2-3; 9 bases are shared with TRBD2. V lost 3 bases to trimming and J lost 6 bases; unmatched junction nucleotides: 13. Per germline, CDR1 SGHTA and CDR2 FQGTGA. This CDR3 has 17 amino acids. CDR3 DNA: TGTGCCAGCAGCTTGGGTGGGGCTAGCGGGAAGTTGGATACGCAGTATTTT. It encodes CASSLGGASGKLDTQYF.

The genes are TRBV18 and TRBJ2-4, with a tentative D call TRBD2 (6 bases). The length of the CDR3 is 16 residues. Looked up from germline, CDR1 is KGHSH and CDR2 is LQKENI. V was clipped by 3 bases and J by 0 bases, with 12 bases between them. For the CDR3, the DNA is TGTGCCAGCTCACCCCGACTAGGGCAAGCCAAAAACATTCAGTACTTC. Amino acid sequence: CASSPRLGQAKNIQYF.

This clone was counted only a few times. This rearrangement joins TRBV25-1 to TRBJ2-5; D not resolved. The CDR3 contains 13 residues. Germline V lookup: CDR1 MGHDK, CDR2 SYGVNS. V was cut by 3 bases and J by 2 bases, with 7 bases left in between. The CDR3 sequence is CASSDPRQETQYF. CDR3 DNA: TGTGCCAGCAGTGACCCCAGACAAGAGACCCAGTACTTC.

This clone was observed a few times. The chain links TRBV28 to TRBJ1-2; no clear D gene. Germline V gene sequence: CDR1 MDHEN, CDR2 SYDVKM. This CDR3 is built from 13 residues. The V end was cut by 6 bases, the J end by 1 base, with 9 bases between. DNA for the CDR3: TGTGCCAGCAGCACAGCCTTTAACTATGGCTACACCTTC. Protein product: CASSTAFNYGYTF.

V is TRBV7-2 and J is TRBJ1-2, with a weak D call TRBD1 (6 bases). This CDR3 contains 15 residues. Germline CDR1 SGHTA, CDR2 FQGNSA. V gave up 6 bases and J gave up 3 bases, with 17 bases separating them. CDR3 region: CASRPGSGADYGYTF. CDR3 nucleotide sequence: TGTGCCAGCAGACCCGGGTCGGGGGCGGACTATGGCTACACCTTC. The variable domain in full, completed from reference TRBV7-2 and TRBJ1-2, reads GAGVSQSPSNKVTEKGKDVELRCDPISGHTALYWYRQSLGQGLEFLIYFQGNSAPDKSGLPSDRFSAERTGGSVSTLTIQRTQQEDSAVYLCASRPGSGADYGYTFGSGTRLTVV.

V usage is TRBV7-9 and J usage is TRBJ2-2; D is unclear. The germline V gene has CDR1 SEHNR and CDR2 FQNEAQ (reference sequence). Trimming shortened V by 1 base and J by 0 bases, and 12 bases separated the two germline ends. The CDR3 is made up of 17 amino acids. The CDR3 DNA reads TGTGCCAGCAGCTTAGGGTTGGGGATAACGAACACCGGGGAGCTGTTTTTT. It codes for CASSLGLGITNTGELFF.